The rows below give T cell receptor beta chains drawn from one sample of a study of OX40 agonist ivuxolimab in advanced cancers. Libraries were prepared by immunoSEQ multiplex PCR; TCRdb keeps only in-frame clonotypes and omits some of them. The table records 50,000 to 65,000 clones, 82% of them present only once. The sample here was CD4+ or CD8+ T cells sorted from blood, taken in a trial of the OX40 agonist ivuxolimab. The receptor source for this set is an adult with an advanced solid tumor such as melanoma, head and neck, liver or kidney cancer. Both conserved end residues are part of each CDR3. The D gene is left open where the match is weak. Not all rows give a size; the values are once, few, many and, for expanded clones, a class.

len,abundance,j_gene,d_gene,v_gene,CDR3nt,CDR3aa
14,-,TRBJ2-7,-,TRBV5-1,TGCGCCAGCAGCGCCGGGACAAATACCTACGAGCAGTACTTC,CASSAGTNTYEQYF
14,-,TRBJ1-3,-,TRBV5-1,TGCGCCAGCAGCTTGGTGAGCCCCGGAAACACCATATATTTT,CASSLVSPGNTIYF
15,-,TRBJ1-1,TRBD1,TRBV19,TGTGCCAGTAGTATCAGGACAGGGGAGGGCACTGAAGCTTTCTTT,CASSIRTGEGTEAFF
14,-,TRBJ1-6,-,TRBV7-2,TGTGCCAGCAAGGTGGAACAGTATAATTCACCCCTCCACTTT,CASKVEQYNSPLHF
16,-,TRBJ1-4,-,TRBV6-1,TGTGCCAGCAGTGAAACGGGCAGGGCCCTTATCGAGAAACTGTTTTTT,CASSETGRALIEKLFF
15,-,TRBJ2-7,TRBD2,TRBV5-4,TGTGCCAGCAGCGGTCGTACCAGCGGGAGTGGTGAGCAGTACTTC,CASSGRTSGSGEQYF
13,-,TRBJ2-3,TRBD2,TRBV7-9,TGTGCCAGTAACGAACTAGCGTGGGATACGCAGTATTTT,CASNELAWDTQYF
15,-,TRBJ2-5,TRBD1,TRBV14,TGTGCCAGCAGCCAAGATGGGACAGGCCAAGGGGCCCAGTACTTC,CASSQDGTGQGAQYF
15,-,TRBJ1-2,-,TRBV5-1,TGCGCCAGCAGCGTCCGGGGGCAGCGCCCCACTGGCTACACCTTC,CASSVRGQRPTGYTF
16,-,TRBJ2-2,-,TRBV7-3,TGTGCCAGCAGCCCTCGACGGGGAGCGAACACCGGGGAGCTGTTTTTT,CASSPRRGANTGELFF
14,-,TRBJ2-5,-,TRBV5-1,TGCGCCAGCAGCTTTGGGACTCCCCAAGAGACCCAGTACTTC,CASSFGTPQETQYF
16,-,TRBJ2-4,TRBD2,TRBV19,TGTGCCAGTAGTATTTCGGCTAGCGGGAGTCGAAACATTCAGTACTTC,CASSISASGSRNIQYF
16,-,TRBJ1-2,-,TRBV4-1,TGCGCCAGCAGCGGCACCGGGACGGATTCTAACTATGGCTACACCTTC,CASSGTGTDSNYGYTF
17,-,TRBJ1-1,TRBD1,TRBV18,TGTGCCAGCTCACCACCGAGGACAGGGGTCATGAACACTGAAGCTTTCTTT,CASSPPRTGVMNTEAFF
16,-,TRBJ1-1,TRBD1,TRBV4-1,TGCGCCAGCAGCCAAGAACCATCAGGGGGTTACGGTGCAGCTTTCTTT,CASSQEPSGGYGAAFF
13,-,TRBJ2-4,-,TRBV6-5,TGTGCCAGCAGTAGGAGTCAGTACGGCATTCAGTACTTC,CASSRSQYGIQYF
18,-,TRBJ1-6,TRBD1,TRBV6-1,TGTGCCAGCAGTGTTGGGAAACAGGGGGCCTCCTATAATTCACCCCTCCACTTT,CASSVGKQGASYNSPLHF
16,once,TRBJ2-1,TRBD2,TRBV6-1,TGTGCCAGCAGTGAAAGACTAGCGGGAAGCTACAATGAGCAGTTCTTC,CASSERLAGSYNEQFF
16,-,TRBJ2-2,TRBD1,TRBV4-1,TGCGCCAGCAGCCAGGAGGGACAGGGTGGAACCGGGGAGCTGTTTTTT,CASSQEGQGGTGELFF
15,few,TRBJ2-1,-,TRBV7-9,TGTGCCAGCAGCCCCAAAGAGAGGATCGGCCGGGAGCAGTTCTTC,CASSPKERIGREQFF
15,-,TRBJ1-2,TRBD1,TRBV19,TGTGCCAGTAGTATAGTGGGACAGCTTTACTATGGCTACACCTTC,CASSIVGQLYYGYTF
14,-,TRBJ2-3,TRBD2,TRBV29-1,TGCGGCGGAGGGGCGGGAGGTAGCACAGATACGCAGTATTTT,CGGGAGGSTDTQYF
13,-,TRBJ1-2,-,TRBV19,TGTGCCAGCGGATCAACTTGGGACAATGGCTACACCTTC,CASGSTWDNGYTF
16,once,TRBJ1-1,-,TRBV5-4,TGTGCCAGCAGCTCTGCGGGACGGCAAATGAACACTGAAGCTTTCTTT,CASSSAGRQMNTEAFF
13,-,TRBJ1-6,-,TRBV27,TGTGCCAGCAGTCCCCTGGCTAATTCACCCCTCCACTTT,CASSPLANSPLHF
16,-,TRBJ2-1,-,TRBV19,TGTGCCAGTAGTATTTATGGGCTAAGCCAGTACAATGAGCAGTTCTTC,CASSIYGLSQYNEQFF